Listed here are 17 T cell receptor beta chains from one sample, sequenced in a study of control samples from healthy donors and cancer patients. Here immunoSEQ multiplex PCR was the method, and the copy in TCRdb shows in-frame clones only, minus some. In the table there are about 110,000 clones, approximately 82% of which are singletons. Sample: blood. Receptor source: a man aged 18 to 35 in good health.

This chain links TRBV7-9 with TRBJ2-7; D unclear. There are 14 residues in the CDR3. CDR1 and CDR2 (germline): SEHNR, FQNEAQ (reference sequence). The V end was cut by 5 bases, the J end by 2 bases, with 13 bases between. Written as DNA, the CDR3 is TGTGCCAGCAGCCCACCTAAACAGCCCTACGAGCAGTACTTC. Its translation: CASSPPKQPYEQYF.

The J gene is TRBJ2-2, the V gene TRBV5-6, with 8 bases fitting TRBD1. The CDR3 has 15 amino acids. The germline CDR1 and CDR2 sequences are SGHDT and YYEEEE. The trim removed 4 bases at V and 3 bases at J, leaving 5 bases unmatched. The CDR3 DNA reads TGTGCCAGCAGCCGCAGGGGGCTTTACACCGGGGAGCTGTTTTTT. It encodes CASSRRGLYTGELFF.

CDR3 in amino acids: CASSLNSGGGGYGYTF. CDR3 in DNA: TGCGCCAGCAGCTTGAATTCTGGTGGGGGAGGCTATGGCTACACCTTC. V gene TRBV5-1 combines with J gene TRBJ1-2; tentatively, D is TRBD1 (5 bases). There are 16 residues in the CDR3. CDR1 and CDR2 (germline): SGHRS, YFSETQ. V was clipped by 1 base and J by 4 bases, with 17 bases between them.

V usage is TRBV11-2 and J usage is TRBJ2-1; D gene ambiguous. V was shortened by 0 bases and J by 8 bases, with 11 bases between the two germline ends. Germline V CDR1 and CDR2: SGHAT, FQNNGV. The CDR3 covers 14 residues. CDR3 nucleotide sequence: TGTGCCAGCAGCTTAGATCGGTGGGTCGATGAGCAGTTCTTC. This translates into CASSLDRWVDEQFF.

The genes are TRBV14 and TRBJ2-5; 10 bases match TRBD2. CDR3 length equals 16 residues. In germline, CDR1 is SGHDN, CDR2 FVKESK. The V segment lost 4 bases and the J segment 5 bases; nucleotides outside the gene matches: 10. For the CDR3, the DNA is TGTGCCAGCAGCCCTGAGCGGGGGGGCCCCCAGGAGACCCAGTACTTC. It yields the protein CASSPERGGPQETQYF.

The rearrangement links TRBV6-4 to TRBJ1-2; 7 bases are shared with TRBD1. Germline V CDR1 and CDR2: MRHNA, SNTAGT. The CDR3 is made up of 16 amino acids. V shed 2 bases, J shed 4 bases, and the junction held 10 bases outside the gene matches. CDR3 amino acids: CASSDTDRVSGYGYTF. CDR3 coding DNA: TGTGCCAGCAGTGACACCGACAGGGTATCAGGCTATGGCTACACCTTC.

V usage is TRBV15 and J usage is TRBJ2-3, with D hard to call. The CDR3 runs 14 residues. Germline CDR1 is LNHNV and CDR2 is YYDKDF (reference sequence). The V end lost 8 bases, the J end lost 0 bases, and 12 bases lay between the germline ends. The CDR3 is CATVQFPSTDTQYF. CDR3 sequence (DNA): TGTGCCACCGTACAGTTTCCTAGCACAGATACGCAGTATTTT.

The rearrangement uses TRBV5-5 and TRBJ1-2; TRBD1 agrees at 9 bases. The CDR3 spans 13 residues. The trim removed 3 bases at V and 8 bases at J, leaving 5 bases unmatched. Germline values: CDR1 SGHKS, CDR2 YYEKEE (reference sequence). The CDR3 region is CASSSWDRVGYTF. CDR3 nucleotide sequence: TGTGCCAGCAGCTCCTGGGACAGGGTAGGCTACACCTTC.

J is TRBJ1-6 and V is TRBV19; D remains ambiguous. The CDR3 length is 14 residues. CDR1 and CDR2 (germline): LNHDA, SQIVND (reference sequence). Deletions cut 0 bases from V and 10 bases from J, with 10 bases between. The CDR3 protein is CASSIEAAGSPLHF. CDR3 sequence (DNA): TGTGCCAGTAGTATAGAGGCGGCGGGGTCACCCCTCCACTTT.

The chain recombines TRBV7-9 with TRBJ2-7; no reliable D call. The CDR3 is 12 residues long. Trimming took off 3 bases at V and 3 bases at J, with 6 bases between the two ends. Germline V gene lookup returns CDR1 SEHNR and CDR2 FQNEAQ (reference sequence). The CDR3 is CASSFTDYEQYF. The DNA for the CDR3 is TGTGCCAGCAGCTTCACTGACTACGAGCAGTACTTC.

This clone was found once. CDR3 protein: CASRGYLAGGGAGGFGANVLTF. Here the CDR3 DNA reads TGCGCCAGCAGGGGATACCTTGCAGGTGGAGGGGCAGGGGGTTTTGGGGCCAACGTCCTGACTTTC. The rearrangement joins TRBV5-1 to TRBJ2-6; weak D call: TRBD1 (7 bases). Trimming cost V 5 bases and J 3 bases, with 33 bases left between them. This CDR3 spans 22 amino acids. Germline CDR1 SGHRS, CDR2 YFSETQ.

This clone has only one observation. The chain has TRBV6-1 and TRBJ1-4; D remains unclear. Trimming stripped 0 bases from V and 5 bases from J, with 16 bases between. The germline gives CDR1 MNHNS, CDR2 SASEGT. CDR3 length: 17 residues. This chain's CDR3 is CASSEAMLGRRNEKLFF. The CDR3 DNA reads TGTGCCAGCAGTGAAGCGATGCTAGGTAGGAGGAATGAAAAACTGTTTTTT.

The J gene is TRBJ2-2, the V gene TRBV4-3, with 7 nucleotides matching TRBD1. With 3 bases clipped from V and 1 base from J, the junction kept 2 bases outside the gene matches. Germline CDR1 LGHNA, CDR2 YSLEER. The CDR3 is 15 amino acids. This CDR3 reads CASSHRDRNTGELFF. The CDR3 DNA reads as TGCGCCAGCAGCCACCGGGACAGGAACACCGGGGAGCTGTTTTTT.

V is TRBV21-1 and J is TRBJ2-6. TRBV21-1 is deemed a pseudogene. The CDR3 contains 17 residues. The DNA for the CDR3 is TGTGCCAGCAGCCTGAAGACGGCCTACTCTGGGGCCAACGTCCTGACTTTC. This translates into CASSLKTAYSGANVLTF.

The count of this clone is one. V gene TRBV29-1 combines with J gene TRBJ1-2; 9 nucleotides align to TRBD1. The CDR3 sequence is 12 residues long. Trimming at V came to 8 bases and at J to 2 bases, leaving 3 bases not matched to a gene. In germline, CDR1 is SQVTM, CDR2 ANQGSEA. The CDR3 nucleotides read TGCAGCATAGGGACAGGGAACTATGGCTACACCTTC. Protein sequence: CSIGTGNYGYTF.

The CDR3 coding sequence is TGTGCCAGCAGCTTAGAATCCAAAAACATTCAGTACTTC. Translated: CASSLESKNIQYF. J is TRBJ2-4 and V is TRBV7-2; D remains ambiguous. Trimming pared 1 base from V and 2 bases from J, leaving 3 bases between. Germline V gene data show CDR1 as SGHTA and CDR2 as FQGNSA. The CDR3 has 13 amino acids.

The chain employs TRBV28 and TRBJ1-1; tentative D call: TRBD1 (5 bases). The CDR3 runs 12 residues. V shed 4 bases and J shed 9 bases, with 12 bases lying between them. Germline V CDR1 and CDR2: MDHEN, SYDVKM. The CDR3 nucleotides are TGTGCCAGCAGTTCCACTCAGGGAAAAGCTTTCTTT. Translation gives CASSSTQGKAFF.